Shown below are 12 T cell receptor beta chains from a single sample sequenced in a study of cytomegalovirus exposure and HLA in healthy donors. Vbeta (60) and Jbeta (13) primers were used in the PCR. Here immunoSEQ multiplex PCR was the method, and the copy in TCRdb shows in-frame clones only, minus some. The sample yields roughly 90,000 clones, around 70% seen once. The sequenced material came from PBMCs. Receptors originate from a man younger than 45 in good health and CMV-seropositive.

The J gene is TRBJ1-1, the V gene TRBV2; possibly TRBD1 for D (5 bases). Germline CDR1 reads SNHLY; CDR2 reads FYNNEI. V was cut by 2 bases and J by 2 bases, with 12 bases left in between. CDR3 length equals 15 residues. Written as DNA, the CDR3 is TGTGCCAGCAGTGAATGGAATCAGGGTAACACTGAAGCTTTCTTT. Residues: CASSEWNQGNTEAFF.

This clone was detected only a few times. This sequence joins TRBV4-3 and TRBJ1-1; D gene ambiguous. V shed 4 bases and J shed 6 bases, with 6 bases lying between them. Germline V CDR1 and CDR2: LGHNA, YSLEER. There are 11 residues in the CDR3. The CDR3 region is CASSRGAEAFF. The CDR3 DNA reads as TGCGCCAGCAGCCGAGGAGCTGAAGCTTTCTTT.

The genes are TRBV15 and TRBJ2-7; TRBD2 matches 10 bases. The J call may not be correct, given that the DNA end is closer to TRBJ2-1. This CDR3 region has 13 residues. Germline CDR1 LNHNV, CDR2 YYDKDF (reference sequence). CDR3: CATRTSGYNEQFF. The DNA for the CDR3 is TGTGCCACGAGGACTAGCGGTTACAATGAGCAGTTCTTC.

This clone was detected a few times. This chain uses TRBV7-9 with TRBJ2-7; D remains ambiguous. Germline V gene lookup returns CDR1 SEHNR and CDR2 FQNEAQ (reference sequence). V lost 6 bases and J 6 bases, leaving 21 bases between the germline ends. CDR3 length: 15 residues. This CDR3 is CASRPPAEIRGEQYF. CDR3 coding DNA: TGTGCCAGCAGGCCCCCGGCCGAGATCCGCGGCGAGCAGTACTTC.

The chain has TRBV7-6 and TRBJ1-1; unclear D gene. Germline CDR1 is SGHVS and CDR2 is FNYEAQ. The CDR3 runs to 11 residues. Trimming took off 4 bases at V and 9 bases at J, with 9 bases between the two ends. The CDR3 sequence is CASSSGLKAFF. The DNA for the CDR3 is TGTGCCAGCAGCTCGGGTCTGAAAGCTTTCTTT. Drawing the rest from reference TRBV7-6 and TRBJ1-1, the complete variable domain is GAGVSQSPRYKVTKRGQDVALRCDPISGHVSLYWYRQALGQGPEFLTYFNYEAQQDKSGLPNDRFSAERPEGSISTLTIQRTEQRDSAMYRCASSSGLKAFFGQGTRLTVV.

The rearrangement links TRBV7-9 to TRBJ2-1; no reliable D call. Trimming removed 2 bases at V and 9 bases at J, with 8 bases between. From germline, CDR1 is SEHNR and CDR2 FQNEAQ (reference sequence). This CDR3 spans 12 amino acids. CDR3 DNA: TGTGCCAGCAGCTTACAAGAGGTTGAGCAGTTCTTC. Translating it yields CASSLQEVEQFF.

This clone was counted a few times. The chain joins TRBV5-4 to TRBJ1-1; tentative D call: TRBD1 (5 bases). The CDR3 covers 13 residues. Looked up from germline, CDR1 is SGHNT and CDR2 is YYREEE (reference sequence). The V and J ends lost 2 bases and 1 base respectively, with 6 bases between them. CDR3 DNA: TGTGCCAGCAGCTTAGGGGCGAACACTGAAGCTTTCTTT. It specifies CASSLGANTEAFF.

In this sample, this clone turned up once. The chain combines TRBV6-1 with TRBJ1-5; 8 bases line up with TRBD1. Per germline, CDR1 MNHNS and CDR2 SASEGT. The V gene end was trimmed by 4 bases and the J gene end by 7 bases; junction bases not matched to a gene: 15. The CDR3 loop spans 17 amino acids. The CDR3 region is CASSAEQGVAPWQPQHF. CDR3 sequence (DNA): TGTGCCAGCAGTGCGGAACAGGGGGTCGCGCCTTGGCAGCCCCAGCATTTT.

J is TRBJ2-1 and V is TRBV30; 9 bases agree with TRBD1. This CDR3 spans 13 amino acids. J lost 9 bases, V lost 1 base, and 4 bases had no gene match. The germline gives CDR1 GTSNPN, CDR2 SVGIG (reference sequence). CDR3 region: CAWSAQGAGEQFF. The CDR3, as DNA: TGTGCCTGGAGTGCACAGGGGGCGGGTGAGCAGTTCTTC.

DNA for the CDR3: TGTGCCAGCAGTTACGGGGACAGGGGACGCGATGAGCAGTTCTTC. Encoded protein: CASSYGDRGRDEQFF. The chain links TRBV6-5 to TRBJ2-1, with 10 bases matching TRBD1. This CDR3 comprises 15 residues. Germline CDR1 and CDR2: MNHEY and SVGAGI. Trimming removed 2 bases from V and 8 bases from J; junction bases left unmatched: 6.

The gene calls are TRBV5-1 and TRBJ1-1, with no clear D. The CDR3 totals 15 residues. Deletions cut 0 bases from V and 4 bases from J, with 13 bases between. Germline V gene lookup returns CDR1 SGHRS and CDR2 YFSETQ. CDR3 DNA sequence: TGCGCCAGCAGCTTGGCCGGGTTCGAGGGCACTGAAGCTTTCTTT. Translation: CASSLAGFEGTEAFF.

CDR3 DNA sequence: TGTGCCAGCAGTGCAACTAGGACAGATACGCAGTATTTT. This encodes CASSATRTDTQYF. The chain combines TRBV27 with TRBJ2-3, with a possible D match to TRBD2 (5 bases). In germline, CDR1 is MNHEY, CDR2 SMNVEV (reference sequence). This CDR3 has 13 amino acids. With 5 bases removed from V and 3 bases from J, the gap between germline ends came to 9 bases.